This passage covers 27 T cell receptor beta chains from one sample sequenced in a study of CD8 T cells in ankylosing spondylitis. One entry per CDR3 protein results from TCRdb running MiXCR on the 5' RACE reads. The data contain approximately 130,000 distinct CDR3 sequences, 9.3% of them singletons. Material: blood, either unsorted or a sorted T cell fraction (not recorded which). The receptors were sampled from a male donor with ankylosing spondylitis or in good health (not recorded which).

The rearrangement links TRBV20-1 to TRBJ2-7; no reliable D call. Per germline, CDR1 DFQATT and CDR2 SNEGSKA (reference sequence). This CDR3 comprises 11 residues. In nucleotides, the CDR3 is TGCAGACCTCAGAGCTCCTACGAGCAGTACTTC. It translates to CRPQSSYEQYF.

Many counts were recorded for this clonotype. The chain links TRBV20-1 to TRBJ2-7, with TRBD1 identical over 7 bases. The V and J ends lost 6 bases and 5 bases, in that order; junction bases with no gene match: 10. The germline V gene encodes CDR1 DFQATT and CDR2 SNEGSKA (reference sequence). The CDR3 extends over 13 amino acids. Here the CDR3 DNA reads TGCAGTGCCCCGGTGGGACAGCGTAACGAGCAGTACTTC. Translated: CSAPVGQRNEQYF.

This clonotype was recorded many times. The chain uses TRBV5-1 and TRBJ2-1; D unclear. Germline-derived CDR1 and CDR2 are SGHRS and YFSETQ. The ends were cut back, 2 bases at V and 10 bases at J, with 10 bases in the middle. CDR3 length: 12 amino acids. The CDR3, as DNA: TGCGCCAGCAGCTTAGGGTTCGAGGAGCAGTTCTTC. It codes for CASSLGFEEQFF. Full variable domain (outside the CDR3, taken from reference TRBV5-1 and TRBJ2-1): KAGVTQTPRYLIKTRGQQVTLSCSPISGHRSVSWYQQTPGQGLQFLFEYFSETQRNKGNFPGRFSGRQFSNSRSEMNVSTLELGDSALYLCASSLGFEEQFFGPGTRLTVL.

The chain links TRBV5-8 to TRBJ2-5, with no clear D. Trimming left V 1 base short and J 3 bases short, with 13 bases between. Germline V gene lookup returns CDR1 SGHTS and CDR2 YDEGEE. The CDR3 extends over 15 amino acids. The CDR3 sequence: CASSLWALGKETQYF. The CDR3 coding sequence is TGTGCCAGCAGCTTGTGGGCTTTGGGGAAAGAGACCCAGTACTTC.

This clonotype was seen repeatedly, ten times or more. The CDR3 sequence: CSARPMGGVNQPQHF. The CDR3 DNA reads TGCAGTGCCCGACCCATGGGGGGCGTAAATCAGCCCCAGCATTTT. The chain carries TRBV20-1 and TRBJ1-5; D might be TRBD1 (6 bases). Germline V gene sequence: CDR1 DFQATT, CDR2 SNEGSKA (reference sequence). The CDR3 covers 15 residues. The V end was cut by 6 bases, the J end by 4 bases, with 19 bases between.

This clonotype came up once. The chain recombines TRBV5-5 with TRBJ2-5, with TRBD2 matching 7 bases. This CDR3 contains 14 residues. V lost 0 bases, J lost 5 bases, and 4 bases stayed unmatched. CDR1 is SGHKS, CDR2 YYEKEE, per germline (reference sequence). CDR3 sequence reads: CASSLAAGVETQYF. CDR3 nucleotide sequence: TGTGCCAGCAGCTTGGCCGCGGGAGTTGAGACCCAGTACTTC.

This clonotype was seen ten or more times. J is TRBJ2-3 and V is TRBV29-1; the D is unclear. Trimming removed 4 bases at V and 7 bases at J, with 6 bases between. This CDR3 comprises 10 residues. CDR1 SQVTM and CDR2 ANQGSEA come from the germline V gene. CDR3 protein: CSVGLNTQYF. For the CDR3, the DNA is TGCAGCGTTGGGTTGAATACGCAGTATTTT.

Of note for this clonotype: At one end, the junction sequence differs from germline, possibly due to a read error. The chain links TRBV20-1 to TRBJ1-6; D remains unclear. The germline gives CDR1 DFQATT, CDR2 SNEGSKA (reference sequence). CDR3 length: 17 residues. This CDR3 is CCAGKWPKNSYNSPLHF. CDR3 nucleotide sequence: TGCTGTGCCGGCAAATGGCCGAAGAACTCCTATAATTCACCCCTCCACTTT.

The chain recombines TRBV5-1 with TRBJ2-5; D may correspond to TRBD1 or TRBD2 (5 bases each). The V end lost 1 base, the J end lost 5 bases, and 18 bases lay between the germline ends. The CDR3 sequence is 16 residues long. CDR1 is SGHRS and CDR2 is YFSETQ in the germline V gene. CDR3 sequence (DNA): TGCGCCAGCAGCTTGCTCTACTCCGAGGGGTTCGAGACCCAGTACTTC. Protein sequence: CASSLLYSEGFETQYF.

This clonotype was detected ten times or more. The rearrangement uses TRBV5-6 and TRBJ2-1, with D tentatively TRBD1 (6 bases). Trimming shortened V by 0 bases and J by 0 bases, and 16 bases separated the two germline ends. The CDR3 is made up of 18 amino acids. Germline V gene lookup returns CDR1 SGHDT and CDR2 YYEEEE. The CDR3 region is CASSLAQGNSYSYNEQFF. The CDR3 nucleotides read TGTGCCAGCAGCTTGGCCCAGGGGAATTCTTACTCCTACAATGAGCAGTTCTTC. Variable domain in full (rest from reference TRBV5-6 and TRBJ2-1): DAGVTQSPTHLIKTRGQQVTLRCSPKSGHDTVSWYQQALGQGPQFIFQYYEEEERQRGNFPDRFSGHQFPNYSSELNVNALLLGDSALYLCASSLAQGNSYSYNEQFFGPGTRLTVL.

This clonotype was seen a handful of times. The genes are TRBV12-3 or TRBV12-4 and TRBJ2-2; 12 bases are shared with TRBD2. Trimming at V came to 2 bases and at J to 3 bases, leaving 16 bases not matched to a gene. The CDR3 has 21 residues. CDR3 amino acids: CASSLSILGSLAGGDTGELFF. The CDR3 region has the DNA TGTGCCAGCAGTTTATCAATACTCGGGTCACTAGCGGGAGGCGACACCGGGGAGCTGTTTTTT.

The J gene is TRBJ2-1, the V gene TRBV30, with D possibly TRBD2 on 5 matching bases. V lost 2 bases and J 1 base, leaving 9 bases between the germline ends. In germline, CDR1 is GTSNPN, CDR2 SVGIG (reference sequence). This CDR3 contains 14 residues. The CDR3 DNA follows: TGTGCCTGGAGTATAGCGCGGTCCTACAATGAGCAGTTCTTC. This codes for CAWSIARSYNEQFF. Using reference TRBV30 and TRBJ2-1 for the parts outside the CDR3, the full variable domain is SQTIHQWPATLVQPVGSPLSLECTVEGTSNPNLYWYRQAAGRGLQLLFYSVGIGQISSEVPQNLSASRPQDRQFILSSKKLLLSDSGFYLCAWSIARSYNEQFFGPGTRLTVL.

This clonotype has just one count. CDR3 coding DNA: TGTGCCAGCAGTTTACAAGGGCTGCATAATCAGCCCCAGCATTTT. Translation gives CASSLQGLHNQPQHF. The rearrangement uses TRBV27 and TRBJ1-5; D is unresolved. Germline V gene data show CDR1 as MNHEY and CDR2 as SMNVEV (reference sequence). CDR3 length: 15 residues. V was clipped by 2 bases and J by 4 bases, with 12 bases between them.

With respect to this clonotype: One end of the junction does not line up with germline, which may come from a read error. CDR3 coding DNA: TGCGCCAGCAGTTTGGGGACAGGACGTAATTCACCCCTCCACTTT. Protein sequence: CASSLGTGRNSPLHF. The chain carries TRBV5-1 and TRBJ1-6; 8 bases map to TRBD1. There are 15 residues in the CDR3. Per the germline V gene, CDR1 is SGHRS and CDR2 is YFSETQ.

This clonotype was counted between two and nine times. This sequence joins TRBV6-2 or TRBV6-3 and TRBJ1-2; no definite D call. The V gene lost 5 bases and the J gene lost 6 bases, with 13 bases spanning the gap. Germline-derived CDR1 and CDR2 are MNHEY and SVGEGT. There are 13 residues in the CDR3. CDR3 bases: TGTGCCAGCAGTCTACTATTTCCCAATGGCTACACCTTC. The encoded protein is CASSLLFPNGYTF.

This clonotype showed up just a few times. The chain is built from TRBV15 and TRBJ2-7, with TRBD2 as a possible D gene (5 bases). Trimming took off 0 bases at V and 4 bases at J, with 7 bases between the two ends. CDR3 length: 13 residues. CDR1 and CDR2 (germline): LNHNV, YYDKDF (reference sequence). The CDR3 DNA reads TGTGCCACCAGCAGAGAAAGAGGGTACGAGCAGTACTTC. Its translation is CATSRERGYEQYF.

This clonotype was observed many times. V is TRBV9 and J is TRBJ2-1; 7 positions agree with TRBD2. The V and J ends lost 3 bases and 3 bases, in that order; junction bases with no gene match: 6. In germline, CDR1 is SGDLS, CDR2 YYNGEE. This CDR3 has 15 residues. CDR3 sequence: CASSARLAGYNEQFF. The CDR3 DNA follows: TGTGCCAGCAGCGCCCGACTAGCCGGCTACAATGAGCAGTTCTTC.

This clonotype was seen at least ten times. Compared with germline, one end of the junction differs, possibly owing to a read error. This chain connects TRBV4-1 to TRBJ2-4; D not certain. The CDR3 is made up of 14 amino acids. Germline V gene sequence: CDR1 MGHRA, CDR2 YSYEKL. CDR3 coding DNA: TGCGCCAGCAGCCAAGATCAAGGTAGTAGTCAGGCCCTTTTC. It translates to CASSQDQGSSQALF.

This clonotype was recorded at least ten times. This chain links TRBV20-1 with TRBJ2-1, with D possibly matching TRBD2 (6 bases). There are 15 residues in the CDR3. The germline V and J ends were trimmed by 3 bases and 4 bases, with 16 bases remaining between them. Per the germline V gene, CDR1 is DFQATT and CDR2 is SNEGSKA (reference sequence). CDR3 bases: TGCAGTGCTAGTCTGAGGGCGGGGCATTACAATGAGCAGTTCTTC. Translated, it gives CSASLRAGHYNEQFF.

This clonotype was detected ten times or more. The gene calls are TRBV7-6 and TRBJ2-7, with 7 bases lining up with TRBD2. Germline CDR1 and CDR2: SGHVS and FNYEAQ. The CDR3 totals 14 residues. After removal of 7 bases from V and 0 bases from J, the junction contained 6 bases not matched to a gene. Here the CDR3 DNA reads TGTGCCAGCAAACTAGCGCCGAACTCCTACGAGCAGTACTTC. Translation: CASKLAPNSYEQYF. Complete variable domain (other parts from reference TRBV7-6 and TRBJ2-7): GAGVSQSPRYKVTKRGQDVALRCDPISGHVSLYWYRQALGQGPEFLTYFNYEAQQDKSGLPNDRFSAERPEGSISTLTIQRTEQRDSAMYRCASKLAPNSYEQYFGPGTRLTVT.

This clonotype was seen ten or more times. The rearrangement joins TRBV27 to TRBJ2-3; D is unresolved. Trimming shortened V by 5 bases and J by 0 bases, and 12 bases separated the two germline ends. The CDR3 spans 15 residues. Germline V gives CDR1 MNHEY, CDR2 SMNVEV (reference sequence). The CDR3 is CASSPSEVSTDTQYF. The CDR3 DNA sequence: TGTGCCAGCAGTCCATCGGAAGTTAGCACAGATACGCAGTATTTT.

The genes are TRBV4-2 and TRBJ2-5; 8 bases line up with TRBD1. The CDR3 runs to 15 residues. J gave up 1 base and V 4 bases, and 5 bases lay outside the gene matches. Germline V gene lookup returns CDR1 LGHNA and CDR2 YNFKEQ. CDR3 sequence: CASSRGDRSQETQYF. The CDR3 nucleotides read TGTGCCAGCAGCCGCGGGGACAGGAGCCAAGAGACCCAGTACTTC.

The CDR3 region has the DNA TGCAGTGCTCCCGCTAGCGGGAAGGATACGCAGTATTTT. Translation gives CSAPASGKDTQYF. The gene calls are TRBV20-1 and TRBJ2-3; TRBD2 agrees at 9 bases. CDR3 length: 13 amino acids. CDR1 DFQATT and CDR2 SNEGSKA come from the germline V gene (reference sequence). The J segment lost 6 bases and the V segment lost 5 bases, leaving 6 bases of the junction unmatched.

V and J are TRBV12-3 or TRBV12-4 and TRBJ2-3; TRBD2 matches at 10 bases. This CDR3 contains 17 residues. Trimming at V came to 6 bases and at J to 4 bases, leaving 13 bases not matched to a gene. The chain's CDR3 is CASSRRRGTSEADTQYF. CDR3 bases: TGTGCCAGCAGCCGTCGGCGAGGGACTAGCGAGGCAGATACGCAGTATTTT.

This clonotype occurred many times. This rearrangement joins TRBV20-1 to TRBJ1-1; D is uncertain. This CDR3 comprises 13 residues. V gave up 4 bases and J gave up 4 bases, with 13 bases separating them. Germline V lookup: CDR1 DFQATT, CDR2 SNEGSKA (reference sequence). The CDR3 bases are TGCAGTGCTAAGGGAATGGCGGGCACTGAAGCTTTCTTT. The encoded protein is CSAKGMAGTEAFF.

At least ten counts were recorded for this clonotype. The chain joins TRBV20-1 to TRBJ2-1; weak D call: TRBD2 (6 bases). This CDR3 spans 12 amino acids. V was cut by 6 bases and J by 9 bases, with 15 bases left in between. Looked up from germline, CDR1 is DFQATT and CDR2 is SNEGSKA (reference sequence). The CDR3 loop reads CSAGTGVGEQFF. The CDR3 DNA reads TGCAGTGCGGGGACTGGCGTCGGTGAGCAGTTCTTC.

This clonotype was counted many times. The chain joins TRBV6-2 or TRBV6-3 to TRBJ2-1, with unresolved D. This CDR3 contains 11 residues. Germline V gene lookup returns CDR1 MNHEY and CDR2 SVGEGT. V was trimmed by 3 bases and J by 5 bases, leaving 2 bases between them. In nucleotides, the CDR3 is TGTGCCAGCAGTTATCACAATGAGCAGTTCTTC. Translating it yields CASSYHNEQFF.